This T cell receptor beta chain was observed in a study of T cell repertoires in cytomegalovirus infection. Turning to the study itself: Public TCR beta signatures indicated both CMV infection and matching HLA type. Study conclusions and caveats: Frequencies of public TCR beta families were cumulated, and this identified carriers of CMV plus the relevant HLA.

The CDR3 runs to 15 residues. CDR1 MNHEY and CDR2 SVGAGI come from the germline V gene. Trimming pared 6 bases from V and 2 bases from J, leaving 14 bases between. TCRdb analysed the reads with MiXCR anew, one entry per CDR3 protein. The sample records fewer than 400,000 distinct CDR3 sequences, less than 20% being singletons. This clonotype was observed a few times. Antigen specificity is unknown. The sample consisted of PBMCs. The TCR originated in a human donor in good health (CMV status not recorded). Some clones in this sample may be carry-over from other donors' samples. The rearrangement uses TRBV6-5 and TRBJ1-5; possible D gene TRBD1, 6 bases. Written as DNA, the CDR3 is TGTGCCAGCAGCCTACAGGGTGAGGGCAATCAGCCCCAGCATTTT. Translation: CASSLQGEGNQPQHF.